Detailed here is one T cell receptor beta chain. This clone occurred a few times. This clone's antigen is unknown. Base qualities are missing; no much larger clone stands one base away. Libraries came from the immunoSEQ multiplex PCR assay. A mixture of 60 forward primers for TCR Vbeta segments and 13 reverse primers for TCR Jbeta segments was used in the multiplex PCR. The CDR3 region of rearranged TCR beta genes was amplified from genomic DNA by a multiplex PCR assay. The amplified TCR beta libraries were sequenced on the Illumina HiSeq System as 87-base-pair reads. The paper's data handling went like this. In a later analysis, some 80 million unique TCR beta chains were counted across the approximately 640 repertoires, and roughly 11 million of these chains were shared by at least two donors. To remove PCR and sequencing errors, raw reads were error-corrected and collapsed into unique sequences using a nearest-neighbor algorithm that merged closely related sequences. V, D and J gene segments were assigned by aligning CDR3 sequences to IMGT reference sequences. Each retained sequence needed at least a six-nucleotide match to both a V gene segment and a J gene segment. Rearrangements were called productive when the CDR3 lacked stop codons and stayed in frame with V and J; all others were non-productive. CDR3 was defined according to IMGT convention as the region running from the second conserved V-encoded cysteine to the conserved J-encoded phenylalanine. In an earlier analysis of 550 to 650 of the donors, sequences lacking an unambiguous match to a single V gene segment were excluded. An earlier analysis of some 500 of the donors classified V segments as functional when productive rearrangements were above 56.7% and as segregating when the standard deviation between donors was above 5%. A statistical classification framework was built to diagnose cytomegalovirus status from the catalog of TCR beta chain sequences. A later analysis assigned V and J genes by comparing TCR nucleotide sequences with IMGT/GENE-DB human TR gene sequences. The TCRdist pipeline was used in a later analysis to assign CDR3 sequences and most-parsimonious VDJ recombination scenarios. A later analysis defined each TCR beta chain by its CDR3 amino acid sequence plus V-gene family, and excluded reads lacking a unique V-gene family. To address suspected cross-contamination and a sequencing artifact, a later analysis removed 450 to 700 highly shared, low-generation-probability nucleotide sequences. For each public chain, a later analysis derived a clonal expansion index from normalized ranks of inferred template counts within each repertoire. In a later analysis, generation probabilities were computed using a VDJ recombination model fitted to out-of-frame rearrangements, and the results were checked against IGoR. In a later analysis, TCR-TCR, TCR-HLA and TCR-CMV co-occurrence was scored with hypergeometric tests, and a repertoire-size bias correction was applied to TCR pairs. In a later analysis, false discovery rates were estimated by permuting HLA or CMV assignments 20 times. A later analysis grouped co-occurring TCRs with DBSCAN, adding TCRdist sequence similarity when clustering within HLA-allele-positive subsets. Repertoires with fewer than 30,000 or more than 120,000 public chains were left out of co-occurrence clustering, as were about 5 repertoires with anomalous nucleotide sharing. Drawn from immuneACCESS, this table holds only the in-frame rearrangements with V and J called that TCRdb kept. Clones are partly lost; checked studies trace under half to an unresolved V gene and leave the rest unexplained. That table furnishes V, J and clone size, whereas the DNA furnished D and trimming. This sample has some 99,000 clones in its table, and roughly 70% of those were observed once. The top ten hold under 8.5% of the sample.

This sample stems from a study of cytomegalovirus exposure and HLA in healthy donors (dated by TCRdb to the late 2010s). For context, the study as a whole: According to an earlier analysis of 550 to 700 of the donors, 150 million to 200 million T cells yielded roughly 110 million unique TCR beta sequences and roughly 280 Gb of sequence data. To predict cytomegalovirus infection status, the study brought together high-throughput TCR immunosequencing, statistical association of individual TCRs with disease status, and machine learning. The study aimed to test whether signatures of past pathogen exposure could be identified by cataloging public T cell receptors. Among the roughly 390 genotyped donors, 75% to 90% belonged to the genetic ancestry cluster associated with self-reported Caucasian donors. The study profiled the T cell repertoires of 666 subjects by immunosequencing and related them to cytomegalovirus serostatus. The number of donors typed differed by locus, with roughly 629-640 for A, B, C, DRB1 and DQB1, around 520 for DQA1, about 610 for DPA1, and 450 to 480 for DPB1. Donor age, sex, ethnicity and CMV serostatus were collected together with the repertoire data. Several DR-DQ haplotypes were handled as single units for association and clustering because linkage in the cohort was strong. To decide whether each TCR beta V gene segment behaved as functional or pseudogenic, an earlier analysis of several hundred of the donors relied on high-throughput TCR beta sequencing. A later genetic analysis took genome-wide SNP genotypes for 398 of the 666 donors and used that subset as a discovery cohort. Both class I and class II loci were covered by HLA typing, at four-digit resolution. The later analysis used no new phenotypic data to find candidate immune exposures, relying instead on TCR beta sequences and their occurrence across donors. In addition to the first cohort of around 670 subjects, a separate validation cohort of 100 to 150 different subjects was used. An early release covering some 640 HLA-typed donors comprised about 320 gigabases of sequencing data and around 80 million unique TCR sequences. A later analysis re-analyzed previously published TCR beta repertoires from about 730 donors and added high-resolution HLA genotyping to study TCR occurrence patterns. Every repertoire in the discovery cohort had been generated on one and the same sequencing platform. On average, approximately 250,000 unique TCR beta nucleotide sequences were sequenced per donor among 398 genotyped donors of the cohort, with 15% to 20% of those sequences being non-productive.

Paper-wide results and their limitations: Across donors, most TCR sequences were observed very rarely, whereas some public TCRs were present in many individuals. For the cohort, immune exposure information was limited to CMV serostatus. The authors suggested that the approach could potentially be extended to other disease states and immunological phenotypes. Cytomegalovirus status was reported to be diagnosed by the classifier with high specificity and sensitivity in both the original and validation cohorts. HLA typing was unavailable for some donors at each locus, so association tests used only the typed subset. The study listed 150 to 200 TCR beta chains as associated with cytomegalovirus. Some IMGT-functional V segments, including TRBV6-2 and TRBV6-3, could not be distinguished by the 87-base-pair reads and were therefore excluded. A further reported finding was that TCR beta sequences accurately predicted the HLA-A and HLA-B alleles for most subjects in the first cohort. Roughly uniform sequencing depth across donors was assumed in presence/absence analyses, although this assumption may not hold. In a later analysis, most CMV-associated TCR beta chains were found to appear HLA-restricted, with HLA associations seemingly driven largely by CMV exposure. A cluster of highly shared sequence variants was judged likely to represent a technical artifact of the sequencing pipeline. Several of the top co-occurrence clusters appeared to be linked to parvovirus B19, influenza, CMV and Epstein-Barr virus, according to a later analysis. In a later analysis, HLA-associated TCR beta chains showed more clonal expansion and lower generation probabilities than non-associated chains that were equally common. Three of the identified cytomegalovirus-associated TCR beta chains were confirmed in vitro to be specific for cytomegalovirus antigens. When HLA alleles, especially DR and DQ, strongly co-occurred, TCR associations were difficult to assign to individual alleles. Because counts were too low, approximately 18 rarely observed V segments, including chromosome 9 orphons, were excluded from the earlier analysis of a few hundred of the donors. An association between a missense DCLRE1C variant and V-gene and J-gene trimming of TCR beta chains was found in a later genetic analysis and replicated in an independent cohort. In this cohort, only TCR beta chains were sequenced, and detectable features were limited by the absence of alpha or paired-chain data. An earlier analysis of roughly 570 of the donors showed that most TCR beta V segments appeared in productive rearrangements either about 87% or about 30% of the time, which broadly matched IMGT annotations. According to a later genetic analysis, donors in an Asian-associated ancestry cluster had fewer N-insertions in productive TCRs than the approximately 650-donor mean. Linkage disequilibrium might explain the correlated functional status among segregating V segments, but an unknown experimental factor could not be excluded. A later analysis associated 17,000 or so TCR beta sequences with specific HLA alleles at a false discovery rate of 0.05. A later analysis found that TCR association rates varied across HLA loci, with DRB1 alleles showing the most associated TCRs and HLA-C alleles the fewest.

In total, 630 or so healthy bone marrow donors made up the cohort. At the time of sampling, all cohort members were nominally healthy, though unrecorded immune exposures were likely present. The donor was CMV seronegative and belonged to the group of under 400 seronegative cohort members. Each donor provided a peripheral blood sample, and peripheral blood mononuclear cells were used for TCR beta sequencing. The Qiagen DNeasy Blood Extraction Kit was used to extract genomic DNA from the blood cell samples. CDR1 GTSNPN and CDR2 SVGIG are derived from the germline V gene (reference sequence). Clipping removes 0 bases from V and 5 bases from J, with 2 as the unmatched junction base count. The CDR3 sequence holds 14 residues, the cysteine and phenylalanine included. Only CDR3 DNA is held: 42 bases, read in frame from base 1.

The TCR was taken from a man aged 40-49 years in good health and CMV-seronegative. Sequencing was carried out using PBMCs. The chain was built from TRBV30 and TRBJ1-5; 9 nucleotides in the junction match TRBD1. The DNA reads as follows: TGTGCCTGGAGTGTAAGGACAGGGGATCAGCCCCAGCATTTT. Its protein reads: CAWSVRTGDQPQHF.